This T cell receptor beta chain was recovered during a study of shared clonotypes between healthy human individuals. Study summary: Aged between 18 and 49, the donors were two women and three men.

Whole-study findings and limits: Large sequencing depth failed to make sorted-subset sequencing complete, rarefaction showed. In having few donors, the study represented limited genetic and exposure-history diversity.

About this clone itself: What it binds is not known.

Cells designated naive CD8 were CD45RO-negative and were positively selected for CCR7, with terminally differentiated effector memory CD45RA+ cells excluded. Free of recent acute infections or vaccinations, the donors were healthy HIV-negative adults. Sequencing was performed with immunoSEQ multiplex PCR; in TCRdb, only in-frame clones are kept and a portion is missing. Found here are around 2.1 million clones, about 93% of them singletons; the top ten hold under 2%. Germline V gene sequence: CDR1 SEHNR, CDR2 FQNEAQ (reference sequence). The CDR3 totals 16 residues. Sequenced material: naive CD8+ T cells from PBMCs. The chain links TRBV7-9 to TRBJ2-5; D unresolved. The closer fit of TRBJ2-7 to the DNA end suggests the J call may be wrong. This sequence originates from a man aged 18 to 29 in good health. Some clones in this sample may be carry-over from other donors' samples. This chain's CDR3 is CASSSIRRLASYEQYF. As DNA, the CDR3 is TGTGCCAGCAGCTCTATCCGGAGACTGGCGTCCTACGAGCAGTACTTC.